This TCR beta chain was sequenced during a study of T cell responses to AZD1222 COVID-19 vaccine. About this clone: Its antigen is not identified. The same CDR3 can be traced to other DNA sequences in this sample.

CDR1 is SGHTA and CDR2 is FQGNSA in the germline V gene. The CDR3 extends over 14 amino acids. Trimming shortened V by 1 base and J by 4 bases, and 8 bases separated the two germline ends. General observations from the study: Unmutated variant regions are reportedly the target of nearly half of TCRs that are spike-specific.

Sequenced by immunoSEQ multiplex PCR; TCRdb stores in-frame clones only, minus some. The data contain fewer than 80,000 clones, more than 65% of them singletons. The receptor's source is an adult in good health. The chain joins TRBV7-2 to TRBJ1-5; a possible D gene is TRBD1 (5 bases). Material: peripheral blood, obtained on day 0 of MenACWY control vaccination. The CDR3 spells CASSLGGGNQPQHF. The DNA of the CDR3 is TGTGCCAGCAGCTTAGGGGGGGGAAATCAGCCCCAGCATTTT.